This T cell receptor beta chain was recovered during a study of T cells after somatic rescue of genetic block. The assay was immunoSEQ multiplex PCR, and TCRdb's table has in-frame clones only and misses some. Of under 150,000 clones in the sample, over 80% are singletons; the top ten hold roughly 1.5%. The source material was peripheral blood mononuclear cells (PBMCs). This receptor was identified in a woman between 18 and 29 years old.

The CDR3: CASSPPARESEQYF. The CDR3 DNA is TGTGCCAGCAGCCCTCCCGCCAGGGAGAGCGAGCAGTACTTC. The rearrangement joins TRBV5-8 to TRBJ2-7, with D perhaps being TRBD1 or TRBD2 (5 bases each). Germline-derived CDR1 and CDR2 are SGHTS and YDEGEE. The CDR3 spans 14 residues. V was trimmed by 4 bases and J by 6 bases, leaving 17 bases between them.